A single sample gave rise to the 24 T cell receptor beta chains below, sequenced in a study of blood T cell repertoires in COVID-19. The method was immunoSEQ multiplex PCR; TCRdb's version includes in-frame clones alone and lacks a portion of them. Counted here are roughly 140,000 clones, about 90% occurring once; the ten biggest clones make up 1.7%. The sequenced sample was peripheral blood. These receptor sequences come from a woman aged 50 to 60 with acute or convalescent COVID-19.

This clone was observed a single time. V gene TRBV6-6 combines with J gene TRBJ2-1; 8 nucleotides match TRBD2. Germline V gene sequence: CDR1 MNHNY, CDR2 SVGAGI (reference sequence). The trim removed 5 bases at V and 7 bases at J, leaving 13 bases unmatched. This CDR3 has 16 residues. The chain's CDR3 is CASSRFISGAGNEQFF. As DNA, the CDR3 is TGTGCCAGCAGTCGGTTCATTAGCGGGGCTGGAAATGAGCAGTTCTTC.

The chain recombines TRBV19 with TRBJ2-5, with D possibly matching TRBD1 (6 bases). With 6 bases removed from V and 4 bases from J, the gap between germline ends came to 15 bases. The V gene's germline CDR1 is LNHDA and CDR2 SQIVND (reference sequence). The CDR3 runs 14 residues. CDR3 sequence (DNA): TGTGCCAGTAGCCCGGGACATTCCCGAGAGACCCAGTACTTC. Translating gives CASSPGHSRETQYF. Supplemented by reference TRBV19 and TRBJ2-5, the full variable domain reads DGGITQSPKYLFRKEGQNVTLSCEQNLNHDAMYWYRQDPGQGLRLIYYSQIVNDFQKGDIAEGYSVSREKKESFPLTVTSAQKNPTAFYLCASSPGHSRETQYFGPGTRLLVL.

This clone was counted only a few times. This chain links TRBV29-1 with TRBJ1-1; D is ambiguous. Trimming shortened V by 8 bases and J by 3 bases, and 13 bases separated the two germline ends. The CDR3 loop spans 12 amino acids. Germline values: CDR1 SQVTM, CDR2 ANQGSEA. The CDR3 DNA sequence: TGCAGCTCCTCCGAGGCGTACACTGAAGCTTTCTTT. This sequence encodes CSSSEAYTEAFF.

This sequence joins TRBV6-5 and TRBJ2-3, with 7 bases matching TRBD1. This CDR3 contains 15 residues. CDR1 MNHEY and CDR2 SVGAGI come from the germline V gene. Unmatched junction bases numbered 8, after V lost 6 bases and J lost 2 bases. The CDR3 bases are TGTGCCAGCAGCCATAGAGACAGGGCCACAGATACGCAGTATTTT. This codes for CASSHRDRATDTQYF.

This CDR3 reads CASSGTHGTNYEQYF. In DNA, the CDR3 is TGTGCCAGCAGTGGAACCCACGGGACAAACTACGAGCAGTACTTC. The chain recombines TRBV25-1 with TRBJ2-7, with D maybe TRBD1 (6 bases). The CDR3 totals 15 residues. Germline CDR1 MGHDK, CDR2 SYGVNS. V gave up 4 bases and J gave up 3 bases, with 16 bases separating them.

This rearrangement joins TRBV5-6 to TRBJ1-6; 10 bases fit TRBD1. The CDR3 consists of 16 residues. Germline V gene data show CDR1 as SGHDT and CDR2 as YYEEEE. V gave up 1 base and J gave up 14 bases; unmatched junction bases: 12. CDR3 DNA: TGTGCCAGCAGCTTGCGACAGGGGGCCCCGGGAAGGGCCCTCCACTTT. Translated, it gives CASSLRQGAPGRALHF.

The chain recombines TRBV18 with TRBJ2-6, with a weak D call TRBD2 (5 bases). The CDR3 runs to 18 residues. Germline V gene data show CDR1 as KGHSH and CDR2 as LQKENI. Between the trimmed V and J ends, which lost 3 bases and 0 bases, there was a span of 15 bases. CDR3 in DNA: TGTGCCAGCTCACCGAGCGGACTTATCCTCTCTGGGGCCAACGTCCTGACTTTC. This encodes CASSPSGLILSGANVLTF.

V is TRBV7-3 and J is TRBJ1-2, with D maybe TRBD1 (5 bases). The CDR3 runs to 15 residues. From germline, CDR1 is SGHTA and CDR2 FQGTGA. Trimming removed 5 bases at V and 0 bases at J, with 13 bases between. The CDR3 region is CASSGNRITNYGYTF. The CDR3 DNA reads as TGTGCCAGCAGCGGGAACAGGATCACTAACTATGGCTACACCTTC.

The chain links TRBV5-6 to TRBJ2-7; D is possibly TRBD2 (6 bases). This CDR3 is 14 amino acids long. Germline values: CDR1 SGHDT, CDR2 YYEEEE. Trimming removed 4 bases at V and 5 bases at J, with 16 bases between. The chain's CDR3 is CASSPGGLPHEQYF. The CDR3 nucleotides are TGTGCCAGCAGCCCCGGGGGTCTCCCCCACGAGCAGTACTTC.

This chain links TRBV15 with TRBJ1-2; the match to TRBD1 covers 10 bases. Germline assignment: CDR1 LNHNV and CDR2 YYDKDF (reference sequence). The CDR3 runs 14 residues. V gave up 3 bases and J gave up 4 bases; unmatched junction bases: 2. CDR3 amino acids: CATSRDRGSYGYTF. The CDR3 region has the DNA TGTGCCACCAGCAGGGACAGGGGGAGCTATGGCTACACCTTC. The complete variable domain, with remaining parts taken from reference TRBV15 and TRBJ1-2, reads DAMVIQNPRYQVTQFGKPVTLSCSQTLNHNVMYWYQQKSSQAPKLLFHYYDKDFNNEADTPDNFQSRRPNTSFCFLDIRSPGLGDTAMYLCATSRDRGSYGYTFGSGTRLTVV.

This chain connects TRBV5-5 to TRBJ1-2; 7 nucleotides align to TRBD1. The CDR3 is 14 amino acids. Germline CDR1 and CDR2: SGHKS and YYEKEE (reference sequence). V was pared by 6 bases and J by 4 bases, with 9 bases of the junction left unmatched. CDR3 loop: CASNIDRAPYGYTF. The CDR3 bases are TGTGCCAGCAACATCGACAGGGCCCCCTATGGCTACACCTTC.

This sequence joins TRBV7-9 and TRBJ2-1; 8 nucleotides line up with TRBD2. Germline CDR1 SEHNR, CDR2 FQNEAQ (reference sequence). The CDR3 length is 16 residues. V trimming: 1 base; J trimming: 2 bases; junction bases outside the gene matches: 4. The DNA of the CDR3 is TGTGCCAGCAGCTTAGGGGAGCGGGGGACCTACAATGAGCAGTTCTTC. Translated, it gives CASSLGERGTYNEQFF.

The chain combines TRBV11-2 with TRBJ2-1; a possible D gene is TRBD1 (6 bases). The CDR3 spans 15 residues. V lost 6 bases, J lost 4 bases, and 16 bases lay in between. Germline V CDR1 and CDR2: SGHAT, FQNNGV. CDR3 DNA: TGTGCCAGCAGTGGGGACATTGGGACGTACAATGAGCAGTTCTTC. Translated, it gives CASSGDIGTYNEQFF.

The chain combines TRBV30 with TRBJ2-3; 9 nucleotides align to TRBD1. Trimming took 3 bases from V and 2 from J; bases not matched to a gene: 12. The CDR3 extends over 17 amino acids. Germline V lookup: CDR1 GTSNPN, CDR2 SVGIG (reference sequence). CDR3 sequence reads: CAWRMVGRTGATDTQYF. The CDR3 DNA sequence: TGTGCCTGGAGGATGGTGGGTAGGACAGGGGCCACAGATACGCAGTATTTT.

The rearrangement joins TRBV5-1 to TRBJ2-1; D gene ambiguous. CDR3 length: 13 amino acids. V lost 3 bases and J 5 bases, leaving 9 bases between the germline ends. Germline V CDR1 and CDR2: SGHRS, YFSETQ. The CDR3 sequence: CASSSRGDNEQFF. The CDR3 region has the DNA TGCGCCAGCAGCTCAAGAGGCGACAATGAGCAGTTCTTC.

As to this clone: Sequence at one end of the junction differs from germline and may be a read error. The chain has TRBV7-7 and TRBJ1-6; D might be TRBD1 (5 bases). CDR1 is SSHAT, CDR2 FNYEAQ, per germline (reference sequence). The CDR3 is 13 amino acids. CDR3 nucleotide sequence: TGTGCTAGCAGCTTGACAGATAATTCACCCCTCCACTTT. Its translation: CASSLTDNSPLHF.

The chain has TRBV27 and TRBJ2-3; tentatively, D is TRBD1 (7 bases). With 3 bases removed from V and 3 bases from J, the gap between germline ends came to 13 bases. This CDR3 is built from 15 residues. Germline CDR1 MNHEY, CDR2 SMNVEV (reference sequence). CDR3: CASSLGRGRTDTQYF. The CDR3, as DNA: TGTGCCAGCAGTTTGGGCAGGGGGAGGACAGATACGCAGTATTTT.

The chain links TRBV3-1 (or the pseudogene TRBV3-2) to TRBJ2-3; D not certain. From germline, CDR1 is LGHDT and CDR2 YNNKEL (reference sequence). Trimming cost V 4 bases and J 6 bases, with 5 bases left between them. This CDR3 comprises 11 residues. CDR3 in DNA: TGTGCCAGCAGCCTCCTTGATACGCAGTATTTT. It is translated as CASSLLDTQYF.

The chain couples TRBV4-1 to TRBJ1-6; D gene unclear. Trimming left V 4 bases short and J 11 bases short, with 15 bases between. CDR3 length equals 14 residues. Looked up from germline, CDR1 is MGHRA and CDR2 is YSYEKL. DNA of the CDR3: TGCGCCAGCAGCCCTTTTCGGGGAAAACCACCCCTCCACTTT. It encodes CASSPFRGKPPLHF.

CDR3 residues: CASSQAGRGATNEKLFF. The DNA of the CDR3 is TGTGCCAGCAGCCAAGCGGGGCGGGGAGCAACTAATGAAAAACTGTTTTTT. The V gene is TRBV3-1 (or the pseudogene TRBV3-2), the J gene TRBJ1-4; weak D call: TRBD1 (5 bases). V lost 1 base and J lost 0, with 12 bases in between. CDR3 length: 17 residues. CDR1 and CDR2 (germline): LGHDT, YNNKEL (reference sequence).

The J gene is TRBJ1-2, the V gene TRBV12-3 or TRBV12-4, with D hard to call. This CDR3 region has 12 residues. The V gene lost 5 bases and the J gene lost 4 bases, with 8 bases spanning the gap. Here the CDR3 DNA reads TGTGCCAGCAGTCTCCGGTCCTATGGCTACACCTTC. It yields the protein CASSLRSYGYTF.

The gene calls are TRBV6-5 and TRBJ1-1; no reliable D call. Between the trimmed V and J ends, which lost 4 bases and 3 bases, there was a span of 12 bases. Germline V gene lookup returns CDR1 MNHEY and CDR2 SVGAGI. CDR3 size: 14 residues. The CDR3 DNA reads TGTGCCAGCAGTTCCCCTGGGAGGCACACTGAAGCTTTCTTT. This encodes CASSSPGRHTEAFF.

The V and J genes are TRBV2 and TRBJ2-1; 10 nucleotides match TRBD1. After removal of 11 bases from V and 3 bases from J, the junction contained 7 bases not matched to a gene. This CDR3 has 14 residues. Germline V gene lookup returns CDR1 SNHLY and CDR2 FYNNEI. CDR3: CAGDRGPDYNEQFF. The CDR3 DNA follows: TGTGCCGGAGACAGGGGGCCAGACTACAATGAGCAGTTCTTC.

This chain joins TRBV7-6 and TRBJ2-1; D might be TRBD2 (5 bases). CDR3 length: 16 residues. V was shortened by 4 bases and J by 0 bases, with 13 bases between the two germline ends. Germline CDR1 is SGHVS and CDR2 is FNYEAQ. The DNA of the CDR3 is TGTGCCAGCAGCTCGGGGAGCCCTAGCTCCTACAATGAGCAGTTCTTC. Its protein is CASSSGSPSSYNEQFF.